This T cell receptor (beta chain) was captured in a study of cytomegalovirus exposure and HLA in healthy donors. The V gene lost 3 bases and the J gene lost 2 bases, with 7 bases spanning the gap. The CDR3 is 14 amino acids. Germline V gene lookup returns CDR1 MRHNA and CDR2 SNTAGT. The PCR was carried out with 60 Vbeta primers and 13 Jbeta primers. The assay was immunoSEQ multiplex PCR, and TCRdb's table has in-frame clones only and misses some. The sample lists 90,000 to 150,000 clones; around 86% were seen once. Notes on this clone: Its antigen is undetermined.

General study findings and limits: Donors belonging to an Asian-associated ancestry cluster reportedly showed fewer N-insertions in productive TCRs than the approximately 670-donor mean, according to what a later analysis found.

The chain has TRBV6-4 and TRBJ2-2; D possibly corresponds to TRBD1 (6 bases). The receptor was isolated from a woman aged 40-49 years in good health and CMV-seronegative. The sequenced material came from PBMCs. The CDR3 DNA sequence: TGTGCCAGCAGTGAACAGGGTAACACCGGGGAGCTGTTTTTT. This gives the protein CASSEQGNTGELFF.